A selection of T cell receptor beta chains follows, all from one sample in a study of cytomegalovirus exposure and HLA in healthy donors. Clones were read by immunoSEQ multiplex PCR, and TCRdb kept only the in-frame ones, dropping some. Of about 64,000 clones in the sample, approximately 83% were seen once. Sequenced input: PBMCs. These receptors all come from a female donor in good health and CMV-seronegative. CDR3s include the opening cysteine and the closing phenylalanine or tryptophan. A D gene is named only where the DNA matches it firmly. Only some rows state a clone size, as once, few, many or a class for expanded clones.

cdr3_aa cdr3_nt j_call v_call clone_size d_call
CASSSGNTGELFF TGTGCCAGCAGTAGCGGGAACACCGGGGAGCTGTTTTTT TRBJ2-2 TRBV6-4 - -
CASSPKGEYSPLHF TGTGCCAGCAGCCCTAAAGGAGAATATTCGCCCCTCCACTTT TRBJ1-6 TRBV21-1 - -
CAISAGSGSNAYNEQFF TGTGCCATCAGTGCCGGTAGCGGGAGTAACGCCTACAATGAGCAGTTCTTC TRBJ2-1 TRBV10-3 - TRBD2
CASSHRLAKGNEQYF TGCGCCAGCAGCCACCGACTAGCTAAGGGTAACGAGCAGTACTTC TRBJ2-7 TRBV4-1 - TRBD2
CASSQDPRGSGANVLTF TGCGCCAGCAGCCAAGACCCTAGGGGCTCTGGGGCCAACGTCCTGACTTTC TRBJ2-6 TRBV4-3 - -
CASSWGLAGGPVETQYF TGTGCCAGCAGCTGGGGACTAGCGGGGGGGCCTGTGGAGACCCAGTACTTC TRBJ2-5 TRBV7-2 - TRBD2
CACTGLAGVMSYNEQFF TGTGCCTGCACCGGACTAGCGGGAGTGATGTCCTACAATGAGCAGTTCTTC TRBJ2-1 TRBV2 - TRBD2
CASRLTRIGKSYNEQFF TGTGCCAGCAGACTAACAAGAATCGGGAAATCCTACAATGAGCAGTTCTTC TRBJ2-1 TRBV11-1 - -
CASSGGAEAFF TGTGCCAGCAGCGGAGGGGCTGAAGCTTTCTTT TRBJ1-1 TRBV7-3 - -
CASSQAVSYEQYF TGCGCCAGCAGCCAAGCAGTTTCCTACGAGCAGTACTTC TRBJ2-7 TRBV4-3 - -
CASSSHPRGYTF TGTGCCAGCAGCTCCCACCCCCGGGGCTACACCTTC TRBJ1-2 TRBV7-9 - -
CASSPEGGNTEAFF TGTGCCAGCAGCCCCGAGGGCGGGAACACTGAAGCTTTCTTT TRBJ1-1 TRBV7-3 - -
CAISEPDSLGYNEQFF TGTGCCATCAGTGAGCCGGACAGCCTAGGCTACAATGAGCAGTTCTTC TRBJ2-1 TRBV10-3 - -
CASSYSLGGESYEQYF TGTGCCAGCAGTTACTCGCTGGGGGGGGAATCCTACGAGCAGTACTTC TRBJ2-7 TRBV6-7 - TRBD2
CASSHSGGARETQYF TGTGCCAGCAGCCACAGCGGGGGGGCGAGAGAGACCCAGTACTTC TRBJ2-5 TRBV7-3 - TRBD2
CASSLGRALSGANVLTF TGTGCCAGCAGCTTAGGCAGGGCGCTATCTGGGGCCAACGTCCTGACTTTC TRBJ2-6 TRBV11-2 once -
CASSSRDRGYGYTF TGTGCCAGCAGCTCCCGGGACAGGGGCTATGGCTACACCTTC TRBJ1-2 TRBV7-2 - TRBD1
CASSFDGGADQPQHF TGTGCCAGCAGCTTTGATGGGGGCGCGGATCAGCCCCAGCATTTT TRBJ1-5 TRBV7-9 once -
CASSSGLASYEQYF TGCGCCAGCAGCTCGGGACTAGCATCCTACGAGCAGTACTTC TRBJ2-7 TRBV4-3 - TRBD2
CASSTGTGYLTEAFF TGCGCCAGCAGCACAGGGACAGGTTACCTAACTGAAGCTTTCTTT TRBJ1-1 TRBV5-1 once TRBD1
CASSRVSNQPQHF TGTGCCAGCAGCAGGGTTAGCAATCAGCCCCAGCATTTT TRBJ1-5 TRBV6-1 - -
CASSFQRLEAFF TGTGCCAGCAGCTTTCAGAGACTTGAAGCTTTCTTT TRBJ1-1 TRBV7-2 - -
CASSVVRQSNTEAFF TGTGCCAGCAGCGTAGTCAGACAGTCGAACACTGAAGCTTTCTTT TRBJ1-1 TRBV9 - -
CASSPDSTNEKLFF TGCGCCAGCAGCCCGGACAGCACTAATGAAAAACTGTTTTTT TRBJ1-4 TRBV5-1 - -
CASSRRQIETQYF TGTGCCAGCAGCCGCAGACAGATAGAGACCCAGTACTTC TRBJ2-5 TRBV7-9 once -
CASLDSNNEKLFF TGTGCCAGCCTAGACAGTAATAATGAAAAACTGTTTTTT TRBJ1-4 TRBV19 - -